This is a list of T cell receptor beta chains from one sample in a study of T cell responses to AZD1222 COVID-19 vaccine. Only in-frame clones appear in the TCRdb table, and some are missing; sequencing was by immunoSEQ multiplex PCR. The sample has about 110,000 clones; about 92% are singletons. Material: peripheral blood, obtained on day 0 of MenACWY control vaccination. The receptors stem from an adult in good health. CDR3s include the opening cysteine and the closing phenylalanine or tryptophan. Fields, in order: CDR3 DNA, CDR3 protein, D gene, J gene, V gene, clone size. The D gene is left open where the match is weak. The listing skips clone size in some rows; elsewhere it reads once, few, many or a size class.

cdr3_nt: TGTGCCAGCTCACCAGACAGGGTGTGGACTGAAGCTTTCTTT; cdr3_aa: CASSPDRVWTEAFF; d_call: TRBD1; j_call: TRBJ1-1; v_call: TRBV18; clone_size: once
cdr3_nt: TGTGCCAGCAGCGAGGGGACAGGGGGATACTATGGCTACACCTTC; cdr3_aa: CASSEGTGGYYGYTF; d_call: TRBD1; j_call: TRBJ1-2; v_call: TRBV9; clone_size: .
cdr3_nt: TGTGCCAGCAGCGTACCCTGGACAGGGCTCATGAACACTGAAGCTTTCTTT; cdr3_aa: CASSVPWTGLMNTEAFF; d_call: TRBD1; j_call: TRBJ1-1; v_call: TRBV2; clone_size: .
cdr3_nt: TGTGCCAGCAGTTACTCGGGACGGGGAAATCAGCCCCAGCATTTT; cdr3_aa: CASSYSGRGNQPQHF; d_call: .; j_call: TRBJ1-5; v_call: TRBV6-2/TRBV6-3; clone_size: .
cdr3_nt: TGTGCCAGCAGCTTAAATGCGCTCGAGCAGTACTTC; cdr3_aa: CASSLNALEQYF; d_call: .; j_call: TRBJ2-7; v_call: TRBV7-2; clone_size: .
cdr3_nt: TGCGCCAGCAGGTGGGACCAAAGCACAGATACGCAGTATTTT; cdr3_aa: CASRWDQSTDTQYF; d_call: .; j_call: TRBJ2-3; v_call: TRBV5-1; clone_size: .
cdr3_nt: TGTGCCAGCACCTGGACTAGCGGGACCCAAGAGACCCAGTACTTC; cdr3_aa: CASTWTSGTQETQYF; d_call: TRBD2; j_call: TRBJ2-5; v_call: TRBV6-5; clone_size: once
cdr3_nt: TGTGCCAGCAGCGTTCAGAGCAACTATGGCTACACCTTC; cdr3_aa: CASSVQSNYGYTF; d_call: .; j_call: TRBJ1-2; v_call: TRBV6-2/TRBV6-3; clone_size: once
cdr3_nt: TGTGCCAGTAGACAGGATTTGAACACTGAAGCTTTCTTT; cdr3_aa: CASRQDLNTEAFF; d_call: .; j_call: TRBJ1-1; v_call: TRBV12-3/TRBV12-4; clone_size: .
cdr3_nt: TGTGCCACCAGCAGAGCGGGGGCTGGTTGGAACACTGAAGCTTTCTTT; cdr3_aa: CATSRAGAGWNTEAFF; d_call: .; j_call: TRBJ1-1; v_call: TRBV15; clone_size: once
cdr3_nt: TGTGCCAGCAGTTCAACGACAGGGTACCACTATGGCTACACCTTC; cdr3_aa: CASSSTTGYHYGYTF; d_call: TRBD1; j_call: TRBJ1-2; v_call: TRBV28; clone_size: .
cdr3_nt: TGTGCCAGCAGCTTAGGGGCCAATCAGCCCCAGCATTTT; cdr3_aa: CASSLGANQPQHF; d_call: .; j_call: TRBJ1-5; v_call: TRBV7-2; clone_size: .
cdr3_nt: TGTGCCAGCAGCTTAATTAATATTCGTCCACCTAACTATGGCTACACCTTC; cdr3_aa: CASSLINIRPPNYGYTF; d_call: .; j_call: TRBJ1-2; v_call: TRBV11-2; clone_size: .
cdr3_nt: TGTGCCTGGAGTGAGGTGACAGGGGTCCAGCCCCAGCATTTT; cdr3_aa: CAWSEVTGVQPQHF; d_call: TRBD1; j_call: TRBJ1-5; v_call: TRBV30; clone_size: .
cdr3_nt: TGTGCCACCCCCGAGGGCCCAGGGGGATATGGCTACACCTTC; cdr3_aa: CATPEGPGGYGYTF; d_call: TRBD1; j_call: TRBJ1-2; v_call: TRBV30; clone_size: .
cdr3_nt: TGCAGCGTTGCAACCCCCCAAGAGACCCAGTACTTC; cdr3_aa: CSVATPQETQYF; d_call: .; j_call: TRBJ2-5; v_call: TRBV29-1; clone_size: .
cdr3_nt: TGTGCCAGCAGCCAAGTAAACACCGGGGAGCTGTTTTTT; cdr3_aa: CASSQVNTGELFF; d_call: .; j_call: TRBJ2-2; v_call: TRBV14; clone_size: .
cdr3_nt: TGTGCCAGTAGTATGGGACACGGTCAGCCCCAGCATTTT; cdr3_aa: CASSMGHGQPQHF; d_call: .; j_call: TRBJ1-5; v_call: TRBV19; clone_size: .
cdr3_nt: TGTGCCAGCAGCCCAGGGGGGTCCGGGAACACTGAAGCTTTCTTT; cdr3_aa: CASSPGGSGNTEAFF; d_call: TRBD1; j_call: TRBJ1-1; v_call: TRBV6-2/TRBV6-3; clone_size: .
cdr3_nt: TGTGCCAGTAGTATAGTAGCGGGAGACTACAATGAGCAGTTCTTC; cdr3_aa: CASSIVAGDYNEQFF; d_call: TRBD2; j_call: TRBJ2-1; v_call: TRBV19; clone_size: .
cdr3_nt: TGTGCCAGCAGCTTAAGCCAGAACAATCAGCCCCAGCATTTT; cdr3_aa: CASSLSQNNQPQHF; d_call: .; j_call: TRBJ1-5; v_call: TRBV7-9; clone_size: once
cdr3_nt: TGCGCCAGCAGGAAAACAGGGGAGGGCGATGGCTACACCTTC; cdr3_aa: CASRKTGEGDGYTF; d_call: TRBD1; j_call: TRBJ1-2; v_call: TRBV10-2; clone_size: .
cdr3_nt: TGTGCCTGGAGTGCGAGGGGGGAAAAACTGTTTTTT; cdr3_aa: CAWSARGEKLFF; d_call: .; j_call: TRBJ1-4; v_call: TRBV30; clone_size: .
cdr3_nt: TGTGCCAGCAGTGATTACAGAGACTATGGCTACACCTTC; cdr3_aa: CASSDYRDYGYTF; d_call: .; j_call: TRBJ1-2; v_call: TRBV28; clone_size: .
cdr3_nt: TGTGCCAGCAGTTACTCGAGCCCCAGCCCCAATCAGCCCCAGCATTTT; cdr3_aa: CASSYSSPSPNQPQHF; d_call: .; j_call: TRBJ1-5; v_call: TRBV6-2/TRBV6-3; clone_size: .
cdr3_nt: TGTGCCAGCAGAGAGCAACAGGGCTATGGCTACACCTTC; cdr3_aa: CASREQQGYGYTF; d_call: .; j_call: TRBJ1-2; v_call: TRBV7-8; clone_size: .
cdr3_nt: TGTGCCAGTAGTCGACAGGGCTCCGGAAACACCATATATTTT; cdr3_aa: CASSRQGSGNTIYF; d_call: TRBD1; j_call: TRBJ1-3; v_call: TRBV19; clone_size: .
cdr3_nt: TGTGCCAGCGATGCCAAAACAGGGTCCGGAAACACCATATATTTT; cdr3_aa: CASDAKTGSGNTIYF; d_call: .; j_call: TRBJ1-3; v_call: TRBV2; clone_size: .
cdr3_nt: TGTGCCAGCAGCTTCTCGCGGGGGGGCACAGATACGCAGTATTTT; cdr3_aa: CASSFSRGGTDTQYF; d_call: TRBD2; j_call: TRBJ2-3; v_call: TRBV5-6; clone_size: .
cdr3_nt: TGTGCCAGCAGCTTGTCACTCCCCGGGGCCAACGTCCTGACTTTC; cdr3_aa: CASSLSLPGANVLTF; d_call: .; j_call: TRBJ2-6; v_call: TRBV11-3; clone_size: .
cdr3_nt: TGTGCCAGTAGTATAGGGGGCGTCGGCACAGATACGCAGTATTTT; cdr3_aa: CASSIGGVGTDTQYF; d_call: .; j_call: TRBJ2-3; v_call: TRBV19; clone_size: once
cdr3_nt: TGTGCCAGCAGCTCCGAACCCCAGGGGCCCCAGCATTTT; cdr3_aa: CASSSEPQGPQHF; d_call: .; j_call: TRBJ1-5; v_call: TRBV5-4; clone_size: .
cdr3_nt: TGTGCCAGCAGCCCATACCAGGGGTCCTACGAGCAGTACTTC; cdr3_aa: CASSPYQGSYEQYF; d_call: .; j_call: TRBJ2-7; v_call: TRBV16; clone_size: .
cdr3_nt: TGTGCCAGCAGTTTATTTCACCCGACAGAGACCAACACTGAAGCTTTCTTT; cdr3_aa: CASSLFHPTETNTEAFF; d_call: .; j_call: TRBJ1-1; v_call: TRBV28; clone_size: .
cdr3_nt: TGCGCCAGCAGCGCGACAGGGGGCGCAGATACGCAGTATTTT; cdr3_aa: CASSATGGADTQYF; d_call: TRBD1; j_call: TRBJ2-3; v_call: TRBV5-1; clone_size: .
cdr3_nt: TGTGCCAGCAGTTTTGGGAGGGGGAGAGAAGCTTTCTTT; cdr3_aa: CASSFGRGREAFF; d_call: .; j_call: TRBJ1-1; v_call: TRBV27; clone_size: .
cdr3_nt: TGTGCCAGCAGCTTACGGGGGCTTATGTTAGAGACCCAGTACTTC; cdr3_aa: CASSLRGLMLETQYF; d_call: .; j_call: TRBJ2-5; v_call: TRBV7-8; clone_size: .
cdr3_nt: TGTGCCAGCAGTTACGTCGTGGGCAGGGGCTATGGCTACACCTTC; cdr3_aa: CASSYVVGRGYGYTF; d_call: .; j_call: TRBJ1-2; v_call: TRBV6-5; clone_size: once
cdr3_nt: TGTGCCACCAGCAGAGTACTAGCGGGGGGTGTAGATACGCAGTATTTT; cdr3_aa: CATSRVLAGGVDTQYF; d_call: TRBD2; j_call: TRBJ2-3; v_call: TRBV15; clone_size: .
cdr3_nt: TGCGCCAGCAGCAGGACCGCAGGGGCGGGGGGCTACACCTTC; cdr3_aa: CASSRTAGAGGYTF; d_call: .; j_call: TRBJ1-2; v_call: TRBV5-1; clone_size: .
cdr3_nt: TGTGCCAGCAGGGTGACAGGGAGTGCCATATATTTT; cdr3_aa: CASRVTGSAIYF; d_call: TRBD1; j_call: TRBJ1-3; v_call: TRBV12-3/TRBV12-4; clone_size: .